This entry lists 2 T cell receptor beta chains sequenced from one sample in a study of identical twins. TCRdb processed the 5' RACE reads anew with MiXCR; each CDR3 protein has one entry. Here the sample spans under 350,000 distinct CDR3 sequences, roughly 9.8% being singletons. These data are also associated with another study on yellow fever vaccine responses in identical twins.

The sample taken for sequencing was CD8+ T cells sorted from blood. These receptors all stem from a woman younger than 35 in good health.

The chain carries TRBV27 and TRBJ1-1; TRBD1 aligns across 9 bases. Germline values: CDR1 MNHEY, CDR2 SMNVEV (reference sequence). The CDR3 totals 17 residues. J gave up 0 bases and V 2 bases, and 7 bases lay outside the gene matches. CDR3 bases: TGTGCCAGCAGTTTAAGGATGGGACAGGGAATGAACACTGAAGCTTTCTTT. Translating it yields CASSLRMGQGMNTEAFF.

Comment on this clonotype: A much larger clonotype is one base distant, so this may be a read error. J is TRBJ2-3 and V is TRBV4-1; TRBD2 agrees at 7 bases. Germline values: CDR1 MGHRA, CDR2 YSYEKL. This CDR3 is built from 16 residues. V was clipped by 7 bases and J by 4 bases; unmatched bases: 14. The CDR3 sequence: CASKTSFGGRSDTQYF. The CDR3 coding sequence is TGCGCCAGCAAAACCTCATTTGGCGGGAGATCAGATACGCAGTATTTT.